This T cell receptor beta chain was observed in a study of response to subunit inactivated influenza vaccine. General observations from the study: The study's authors posited that every seasonal influenza vaccination enlists few new T cells.

TCRdb reanalysed the RT-PCR reads using MiXCR and keeps one entry per CDR3 protein. Of approximately 500,000 distinct CDR3 sequences listed, about an eighth are singletons. This clonotype was recorded a few times. Its antigen is currently unknown. Germline CDR1 and CDR2: SGHRS and YFSETQ. V lost 4 bases to trimming and J lost 2 bases; unmatched junction nucleotides: 2. The CDR3 extends over 14 amino acids. The starting material was PBMCs from blood, obtained roughly 47 days after vaccination. The chain uses TRBV5-1 and TRBJ2-1, with 8 bases identical to TRBD2. This clonotype originated in a man between 45 and 60 years old who received an inactivated influenza vaccine. CDR3 region: CASSGGRTYNEQFF. The CDR3 DNA sequence: TGCGCCAGCAGCGGCGGGAGGACCTACAATGAGCAGTTCTTC.